This TCR beta chain was identified in a study of CD8+CD57+ T cells in acquired aplastic anemia. Findings and limits, study-wide: Roughly 31 CD8+ CDR3 sequences were shared between patients and controls.

CDR3 length: 15 amino acids. CDR1 is ENHRY and CDR2 is SYGVKD in the germline V gene. CDR3 and TCR beta VDJ profiling relied on genomic DNA as the template. TCRdb reprocessed the reads via MiXCR and lists one record per CDR3 protein. The sample has a few hundred thousand distinct CDR3 sequences, 55% to 70% seen once. Details on this clonotype: Its antigen remains unknown. The junction departs from the called germline gene at one end, perhaps through a read error.

Material: sorted CD4+, CD8+, or CD8+CD57+ T cells (not recorded which) from PBMCs. The genes are TRBV10-3 and TRBJ2-2, with TRBD2 as a possible D gene (7 bases). The TCR comes from a human donor in good health, serving as a control. The CDR3 protein is CAISDSGGGAGALFF. CDR3 bases: TGTGCCATCAGTGACTCTGGGGGGGGGGCCGGGGCGCTGTTTTTT.